This is a list of T cell receptor beta chains from one sample in a study of spatial heterogeneity in lung cancer. TCRdb reanalysed the 5' RACE reads using MiXCR and keeps one entry per CDR3 protein. Among some 120,000 distinct CDR3 sequences listed, 12% were seen once. The sequences come from PBMCs, collected at follow-up. The source of these receptors is a male donor with early-stage non-small cell lung cancer. CDR3s leave out the opening cysteine and the closing phenylalanine or tryptophan. Not all rows give a size; the values are once, few, many and, for expanded clones, a class.

V,size,J,CDR3
TRBV20-1,medium-sized,TRBJ1-1,SAIPDVNTEAF
TRBV11-3,many,TRBJ2-2,ASSLKRQLNTGELF
TRBV4-2,.,TRBJ1-4,ASSQDKGRMNEKLF
TRBV7-2,once,TRBJ2-5,ASSLSGAPETQN
TRBV28,many,TRBJ2-7,ASTPPRQGLSSYEQY
TRBV12-5,few,TRBJ1-3,ASGFGQLHSSGNTIY
TRBV5-4,many,TRBJ1-6,ASSFFAGSDNSPLH
TRBV5-1,many,TRBJ2-7,ASSLVAGSSYEQY
TRBV28,many,TRBJ2-7,ASSGAGGSYEQY
TRBV10-3,.,TRBJ2-5,AISGFIGDSLQETQY
TRBV4-3,.,TRBJ2-3,ASSQDGAGRRTDTQY
TRBV20-1,.,TRBJ2-7,SATTSGGDISAYEQY
TRBV12-3/TRBV12-4,many,TRBJ2-3,ASSLSSQDTQY
TRBV19,.,TRBJ1-5,ASSTPGLNQPQH
TRBV20-1,many,TRBJ1-2,SARGTGRGYT
TRBV29-1,.,TRBJ1-5,SVAGTGVLPQH
TRBV27,many,TRBJ1-2,ASSLNRGDGYT
TRBV28,many,TRBJ1-4,ASRVAFNEKLF
TRBV28,few,TRBJ1-1,ASSLFQANTEAF
TRBV15,many,TRBJ2-5,ATSRDPLGSSAQY
TRBV4-1,many,TRBJ1-5,ASSQDATSAWGTGQPQH
TRBV24-1,.,TRBJ1-2,ATSAGQGAEGYT
TRBV7-8,.,TRBJ1-5,ASSPGQGAIGQPQH
TRBV20-1,many,TRBJ1-1,SAPPGGGNSEAF
TRBV10-3,many,TRBJ2-7,AIRDREYEQY
TRBV27,.,TRBJ2-6,ASKWGSGANVLT
TRBV10-3,many,TRBJ2-7,AARDYYEQY
TRBV21-1,few,TRBJ2-7,ASSAGQGISYEQY
TRBV6-5,many,TRBJ1-6,ASRNRGYNSPLH
TRBV6-5,many,TRBJ2-4,ASSLTRGGNIQY
TRBV6-6,few,TRBJ1-4,ASSPTAGPATNEKLF
TRBV5-1,few,TRBJ2-2,ASRSTGGLELAGELF
TRBV7-2,few,TRBJ1-1,ASSVTGGGEAF
TRBV20-1,many,TRBJ1-1,SARLVRERMNTEAF
TRBV3-1,once,TRBJ2-5,ASSHAMTGGTETQY
TRBV20-1,few,TRBJ1-5,SASGTVSNQPQH
TRBV6-2/TRBV6-3,few,TRBJ1-1,ASKAGSNTEAF
TRBV5-1,.,TRBJ2-7,ASSVNPTYEQY
TRBV9,few,TRBJ2-1,ASSVTGASYNEQF
TRBV25-1,.,TRBJ2-3,ASSERTRGTQY
TRBV7-6,few,TRBJ1-1,ASSSSGMGTEAF
TRBV6-1,.,TRBJ1-3,ASSEGILGHGNTIY
TRBV7-6,many,TRBJ2-1,ASSLGGVGNNEQF
TRBV15,few,TRBJ1-1,ATSRERWAGGTEAF
TRBV2,few,TRBJ2-6,ASSKEGTGGSGANVLT
TRBV29-1,many,TRBJ2-5,SVNPGLTHQTQY
TRBV20-1,few,TRBJ2-2,SASEQPNTGELF
TRBV10-2,many,TRBJ2-1,ASSEYNEQF
TRBV25-1,.,TRBJ1-1,ASRRGGGNTEAF
TRBV7-3,.,TRBJ1-2,ASSLSPGDTGYT